This TCR beta chain was documented in a study of blood T cell repertoires in COVID-19 (dated by TCRdb to about 2020). Some background on the complete study: Samples covering the acute and convalescent phases of COVID-19 were provided by collaborators in the United States, Italy and Spain. Where HLA class I and class II types were available, the types were taken from metadata supplied by the sample provider, not from assay-based typing. The repertoires were released in a freely available public database intended as a resource for research on the immune response to SARS-CoV-2. Subjects who had been exposed to COVID-19, were actively infected with it, or had recovered from it provided the deeply sampled blood TCRbeta repertoires that made up the dataset. Sample metadata almost always included a de-identified subject ID, COVID-19 status, age in years and sex. Samples were obtained from the ongoing ImmuneRACE study (first 160 participants) and from over a thousand subjects provided by 6 global collaborators. The prospective study material was composed of cDNA or gDNA derived from T cells, B-cell-depleted T cells, or PBMCs. What the authors observed across the whole study: The quantity of clinical and demographic metadata differed by source and by participant and was supplied without curation.

The germline V gene sets CDR1 to SNHLY and CDR2 to FYNNEI. V is clipped by 3 bases and J by 7 bases, and the sequence between their germline boundaries is 10 bases long. Counted from cysteine to phenylalanine, this CDR3 has 13 amino acids. Just the 39-base CDR3 DNA is kept, in frame starting at base 1. Whole blood was collected in K2EDTA tubes by collaborating institutions according to the institutions' own protocols. Collaborator samples were shipped for TCRbeta analysis as frozen whole blood, isolated PBMCs, or DNA extracted from either sample type. This clone occurred once. This clone's antigen is unknown. No qualities accompany the bases; no much larger clone lies one base away. The immunoSEQ Assay, a bias-controlled multiplex PCR, was used to amplify TCRbeta CDR3 regions from genomic DNA. The paper's processing steps were these. The number of nucleated cells in each sample was estimated from the amplification of reference gene primers within the assay. Sequence reads were collapsed and filtered to measure the absolute abundance of every unique TCRbeta CDR3 rearrangement. Productive Simpson clonality was computed per sample as the square root of Simpson's diversity index over productive rearrangements. The clones in this table, taken by TCRdb from immuneACCESS, are in-frame only. Not every clone is retained; where verified, under half of the shortfall comes from an unresolved V gene, and the cause of the rest is unknown. V and J calls and clone size follow that table, whereas D and trimming were derived from the DNA. This sample lists 70,000 to 90,000 clones; roughly 85% were detected once. The top ten clonotypes cover 3.5% to 4% of the sample.

This clonotype originated in a man aged 60-69 years with acute or convalescent COVID-19. The chain links TRBV2 with TRBJ1-5, with TRBD1 tentatively as D gene (5 bases match). The sample was peripheral blood. The CDR3 protein: CASSDRVGQPQHF. DNA sequence: TGTGCCAGCAGTGACAGGGTAGGCCAGCCCCAGCATTTT.